The 27 T cell receptor beta chains given below trace back to one sample, sequenced in a study of blood T cell repertoires in COVID-19. TCRdb's table, derived via immunoSEQ multiplex PCR, lists solely in-frame clones and lacks some. This table holds about 42,000 clones, approximately 81% found once. The sequenced material came from peripheral blood. These receptor sequences come from a woman aged 70-85 years in a cohort sampled during active COVID-19.

The chain employs TRBV6-6 and TRBJ2-5, with 8 positions matching TRBD2. The CDR3 is made up of 20 amino acids. V shed 5 bases, J shed 1 base, and the junction held 21 bases outside the gene matches. Germline V gene sequence: CDR1 MNHNY, CDR2 SVGAGI (reference sequence). The CDR3 protein is CASSLQSAGGLMGPQETQYF. The CDR3 DNA reads TGTGCCAGCAGTCTCCAATCTGCGGGAGGCCTCATGGGGCCCCAAGAGACCCAGTACTTC.

The chain links TRBV5-1 to TRBJ2-5; TRBD2 aligns across 16 bases. The CDR3 length is 18 residues. Germline CDR1 reads SGHRS; CDR2 reads YFSETQ. With V trimmed by 4 bases and J by 4 bases, 10 bases remained unmatched. The CDR3 is CASSPKGTSGRALETQYF. The CDR3 DNA reads as TGCGCCAGCAGCCCGAAGGGGACTAGCGGGAGGGCCTTAGAGACCCAGTACTTC.

The chain combines TRBV5-1 with TRBJ2-1; maybe TRBD1 (6 bases). CDR3 size: 15 residues. V gave up 0 bases and J gave up 1 base, with 8 bases separating them. Germline V gene sequence: CDR1 SGHRS, CDR2 YFSETQ. DNA for the CDR3: TGCGCCAGCAGCTTGGACAGGGCATCCTACAATGAGCAGTTCTTC. Protein sequence: CASSLDRASYNEQFF. Full variable domain (outside the CDR3, taken from reference TRBV5-1 and TRBJ2-1): KAGVTQTPRYLIKTRGQQVTLSCSPISGHRSVSWYQQTPGQGLQFLFEYFSETQRNKGNFPGRFSGRQFSNSRSEMNVSTLELGDSALYLCASSLDRASYNEQFFGPGTRLTVL.

The chain couples TRBV27 to TRBJ2-5; 10 bases fit TRBD2. With V trimmed by 6 bases and J by 3 bases, 13 bases remained unmatched. The V gene's germline CDR1 is MNHEY and CDR2 SMNVEV (reference sequence). CDR3 length: 17 residues. The CDR3 DNA reads TGTGCCAGCAGCCCAGGGACTAGCGCCTCCGCAAAAGAGACCCAGTACTTC. It specifies CASSPGTSASAKETQYF.

This clone is medium-sized by share. The CDR3 DNA is TGTGCCAGTACGCTAGGGACAGGGATTGCGTCCGGGGAGCTGTTTTTT. This codes for CASTLGTGIASGELFF. This chain links TRBV19 with TRBJ2-2, with 9 bases that match TRBD1. V dropped 7 bases and J dropped 6; count of bases not matched to a gene: 12. CDR3 length: 16 amino acids. Germline V gene sequence: CDR1 LNHDA, CDR2 SQIVND (reference sequence).

The chain uses TRBV19 and TRBJ1-1; 7 positions agree with TRBD1. V shed 7 bases and J 4 bases; nucleotides not matched to a gene: 12. The CDR3 covers 15 residues. Germline lookup yields CDR1 LNHDA and CDR2 SQIVND (reference sequence). The DNA for the CDR3 is TGTGCCAGTACCCCTACAGGGGCTGGAGGCACTGAAGCTTTCTTT. Translation: CASTPTGAGGTEAFF.

This clone was seen a few times. CDR3 DNA sequence: TGTGCCAGCAGTTACGCGGACAGGGGGAAGCAGTTCTTC. Its translation: CASSYADRGKQFF. The rearrangement joins TRBV6-5 to TRBJ2-1, with TRBD1 matching 10 bases. CDR3 length: 13 residues. Germline V gives CDR1 MNHEY, CDR2 SVGAGI. V lost 2 bases and J lost 11; bases outside the gene matches: 3.

The chain has TRBV28 and TRBJ2-6; 7 bases fit TRBD2. The CDR3 is 16 residues long. Germline values: CDR1 MDHEN, CDR2 SYDVKM. After removal of 5 bases from V and 2 bases from J, the junction contained 6 bases not matched to a gene. The CDR3 nucleotides are TGTGCCAGCAGTCAGAGGGGAGGGGCTGGGGCCAACGTCCTGACTTTC. Translating it yields CASSQRGGAGANVLTF.

The chain is built from TRBV10-2 and TRBJ1-2; the D gene is possibly TRBD1 (5 bases). The CDR3 sequence is 11 residues long. Trimming shortened V by 11 bases and J by 7 bases, and 14 bases separated the two germline ends. Germline CDR1 and CDR2: WSHSY and SAAADI. The CDR3 DNA is TGCGCCGCGGGCGGGGGAGGTGGCTACACCTTC. Its protein is CAAGGGGGYTF.

The chain couples TRBV28 to TRBJ1-4, with 7 bases that match TRBD1. The CDR3 is made up of 15 amino acids. V was pared by 1 base and J by 6 bases, with 5 bases of the junction left unmatched. CDR1 is MDHEN and CDR2 is SYDVKM in the germline V gene. The CDR3: CASSLSGTADEKLFF. The CDR3, as DNA: TGTGCCAGCAGTTTATCCGGGACAGCGGATGAAAAACTGTTTTTT. Full variable domain (remainder filled in from reference TRBV28 and TRBJ1-4): DVKVTQSSRYLVKRTGEKVFLECVQDMDHENMFWYRQDPGLGLRLIYFSYDVKMKEKGDIPEGYSVSREKKERFSLILESASTNQTSMYLCASSLSGTADEKLFFGSGTQLSVL.

A word on this clone: The junction departs from the called germline gene at one end, perhaps through a read error. The V gene is TRBV19, the J gene TRBJ2-1; TRBD2 matches at 7 bases. The CDR3 contains 11 residues. From germline, CDR1 is LNHDA and CDR2 SQIVND (reference sequence). The CDR3 sequence: CACSGYNEQFF. CDR3 sequence (DNA): TGTGCCTGTAGCGGGTACAATGAGCAGTTCTTC. The full variable domain, rest sourced from reference TRBV19 and TRBJ2-1, is DGGITQSPKYLFRKEGQNVTLSCEQNLNHDAMYWYRQDPGQGLRLIYYSQIVNDFQKGDIAEGYSVSREKKESFPLTVTSAQKNPTAFYLCACSGYNEQFFGPGTRLTVL.

The rearrangement uses TRBV2 and TRBJ1-1; D perhaps matches TRBD1 (6 bases). Germline V gives CDR1 SNHLY, CDR2 FYNNEI. The ends were cut back, 6 bases at V and 4 bases at J, with 18 bases in the middle. The CDR3 totals 15 residues. CDR3 DNA sequence: TGTGCCAGCAGCGCCCAGGGGTCAATGGGCACTGAAGCTTTCTTT. This gives the protein CASSAQGSMGTEAFF.

This clone was seen a handful of times. The V and J genes are TRBV27 and TRBJ1-1; TRBD1 aligns across 7 bases. V shed 3 bases and J 0 bases; nucleotides not matched to a gene: 7. There are 16 residues in the CDR3. Looked up from germline, CDR1 is MNHEY and CDR2 is SMNVEV (reference sequence). This CDR3 reads CASSFRVTGMNTEAFF. DNA for the CDR3: TGTGCCAGCAGTTTCCGAGTGACAGGGATGAACACTGAAGCTTTCTTT.

V gene TRBV5-1 combines with J gene TRBJ2-3; D perhaps matches TRBD2 (5 bases). The CDR3 runs to 17 residues. Germline loops: CDR1 SGHRS, CDR2 YFSETQ. Trimming took off 5 bases at V and 0 bases at J, with 19 bases between the two ends. CDR3 sequence reads: CASSTLPRAPSTDTQYF. The CDR3 DNA reads TGCGCCAGCAGTACCTTACCGCGGGCTCCCAGCACAGATACGCAGTATTTT.

The rearrangement links TRBV6-6 to TRBJ2-7, with 10 bases fitting TRBD1. The J segment lost 4 bases and the V segment lost 7 bases, leaving 7 bases of the junction unmatched. This CDR3 is built from 14 residues. From germline, CDR1 is MNHNY and CDR2 SVGAGI (reference sequence). This CDR3 is CASTPRQGAYEQYF. CDR3 nucleotides: TGTGCCAGCACCCCTAGACAGGGGGCATACGAGCAGTACTTC.

This clone was found once. V gene TRBV7-2 combines with J gene TRBJ2-1; 7 bases align to TRBD2. Trimming at V came to 2 bases and at J to 3 bases, leaving 4 bases not matched to a gene. CDR1 and CDR2 from the germline V gene are SGHTA and FQGNSA. This CDR3 is 15 amino acids long. The CDR3 coding sequence is TGTGCCAGCAGCTTATCTAGCGGCGACTACAATGAGCAGTTCTTC. This codes for CASSLSSGDYNEQFF. The variable domain in full, completed from reference TRBV7-2 and TRBJ2-1, reads GAGVSQSPSNKVTEKGKDVELRCDPISGHTALYWYRQSLGQGLEFLIYFQGNSAPDKSGLPSDRFSAERTGGSVSTLTIQRTQQEDSAVYLCASSLSSGDYNEQFFGPGTRLTVL.

This clone appeared once. The gene calls are TRBV7-8 and TRBJ2-2, with D possibly TRBD2 on 5 matching bases. CDR1 and CDR2 from the germline V gene are SGHVS and FQNEAQ. This CDR3 spans 15 amino acids. The V gene lost 8 bases and the J gene lost 6 bases, with 19 bases spanning the gap. The CDR3 bases are TGTGCCAGCGAGACGGGGAACGGACCCTCCGGGGAGCTGTTTTTT. This sequence encodes CASETGNGPSGELFF. Using reference TRBV7-8 and TRBJ2-2 for the parts outside the CDR3, the full variable domain is GAGVSQSPRYKVAKRGQDVALRCDPISGHVSLFWYQQALGQGPEFLTYFQNEAQLDKSGLPSDRFFAERPEGSVSTLKIQRTQQEDSAVYLCASETGNGPSGELFFGEGSRLTVL.

The chain has TRBV28 and TRBJ1-3; D ambiguous. The V and J ends lost 7 bases and 0 bases respectively, with 10 bases between them. CDR3 size: 14 residues. Per germline, CDR1 MDHEN and CDR2 SYDVKM. CDR3 nucleotide sequence: TGTGCCAGCACCGAGGCACGCTCTGGAAACACCATATATTTT. As protein: CASTEARSGNTIYF. Together with reference TRBV28 and TRBJ1-3, the CDR3 gives the full variable domain: DVKVTQSSRYLVKRTGEKVFLECVQDMDHENMFWYRQDPGLGLRLIYFSYDVKMKEKGDIPEGYSVSREKKERFSLILESASTNQTSMYLCASTEARSGNTIYFGEGSWLTVV.

This chain connects TRBV19 to TRBJ1-1, with TRBD1 identical over 9 bases. This CDR3 comprises 13 residues. Germline V gives CDR1 LNHDA, CDR2 SQIVND (reference sequence). V gave up 6 bases and J gave up 5 bases; unmatched junction bases: 4. The CDR3 loop reads CASSDRGRTEAFF. The CDR3 DNA is TGTGCCAGTAGCGACAGGGGGAGGACTGAAGCTTTCTTT. The complete variable domain, with remaining parts taken from reference TRBV19 and TRBJ1-1, reads DGGITQSPKYLFRKEGQNVTLSCEQNLNHDAMYWYRQDPGQGLRLIYYSQIVNDFQKGDIAEGYSVSREKKESFPLTVTSAQKNPTAFYLCASSDRGRTEAFFGQGTRLTVV.

The chain combines TRBV21-1 with TRBJ2-5; the table's D call TRBD2 went unverified against the DNA. TRBV21-1 is marked as a pseudogene. CDR3 size: 15 residues. This CDR3 is CASSNLLAAEETQYF. The CDR3 DNA sequence: TGTGCCAGCAGCAATTTACTAGCGGCTGAAGAGACCCAGTACTTC.

The chain uses TRBV5-1 and TRBJ2-5; possible D gene TRBD2, 5 bases. In germline, CDR1 is SGHRS, CDR2 YFSETQ. This CDR3 is 13 amino acids long. V was clipped by 0 bases and J by 12 bases, with 15 bases between them. The DNA of the CDR3 is TGCGCCAGCAGCTTGGAAGGAGTCGGGGTGGAGTACTTC. Encoded protein: CASSLEGVGVEYF.

There are a few counts of this clone. This chain uses TRBV7-9 with TRBJ2-1; 8 nucleotides agree with TRBD2. The CDR3 spans 13 residues. The V gene's germline CDR1 is SEHNR and CDR2 FQNEAQ (reference sequence). V gave up 4 bases and J gave up 4 bases; unmatched junction bases: 0. The DNA of the CDR3 is TGTGCCAGCAGCTCTAGCGGGTACAATGAGCAGTTCTTC. Its translation is CASSSSGYNEQFF.

This chain connects TRBV7-2 to TRBJ2-7; D may be TRBD2 (6 bases). The CDR3 totals 14 residues. CDR1 is SGHTA, CDR2 FQGNSA, per germline. Trimming removed 3 bases at V and 6 bases at J, with 15 bases between. CDR3 sequence: CASSFYASEVEQYF. CDR3 in DNA: TGTGCCAGCAGCTTCTACGCTAGCGAGGTCGAGCAGTACTTC.

This chain joins TRBV30 and TRBJ1-5; 11 bases agree with TRBD1. The CDR3 loop spans 14 amino acids. Per the germline V gene, CDR1 is GTSNPN and CDR2 is SVGIG (reference sequence). V was pared by 3 bases and J by 6 bases, with 4 bases of the junction left unmatched. The CDR3 protein is CAWRGQGDFQPQHF. In DNA, the CDR3 is TGTGCCTGGAGGGGACAGGGGGATTTTCAGCCCCAGCATTTT.

The chain carries TRBV10-1 and TRBJ2-2; D not resolved. Trimming cost V 8 bases and J 1 base, with 5 bases left between them. Germline values: CDR1 WNHNN, CDR2 SYGVQD (reference sequence). This CDR3 comprises 12 residues. CDR3 DNA sequence: TGCGCCAGCGGTAGGAACACCGGGGAGCTGTTTTTT. It codes for CASGRNTGELFF.

The rearrangement uses TRBV9 and TRBJ2-3, with unresolved D. Germline CDR1 is SGDLS and CDR2 is YYNGEE. This CDR3 has 16 amino acids. The V gene lost 0 bases and the J gene lost 5 bases, with 16 bases spanning the gap. CDR3 sequence: CASSVGVGPPGDTQYF. Here the CDR3 DNA reads TGTGCCAGCAGCGTAGGGGTTGGTCCGCCGGGAGATACGCAGTATTTT.

On this clone itself: At one of its ends the junction is not consistent with the germline gene, which may arise from a read error. V gene TRBV27 combines with J gene TRBJ1-2; the match to TRBD1 covers 8 bases. There are 12 residues in the CDR3. From germline, CDR1 is MNHEY and CDR2 SMNVEV (reference sequence). The CDR3 protein is CASSQQGGGCTF. The CDR3 nucleotides read TGTGCCAGCAGCCAACAGGGGGGAGGCTGCACCTTC.